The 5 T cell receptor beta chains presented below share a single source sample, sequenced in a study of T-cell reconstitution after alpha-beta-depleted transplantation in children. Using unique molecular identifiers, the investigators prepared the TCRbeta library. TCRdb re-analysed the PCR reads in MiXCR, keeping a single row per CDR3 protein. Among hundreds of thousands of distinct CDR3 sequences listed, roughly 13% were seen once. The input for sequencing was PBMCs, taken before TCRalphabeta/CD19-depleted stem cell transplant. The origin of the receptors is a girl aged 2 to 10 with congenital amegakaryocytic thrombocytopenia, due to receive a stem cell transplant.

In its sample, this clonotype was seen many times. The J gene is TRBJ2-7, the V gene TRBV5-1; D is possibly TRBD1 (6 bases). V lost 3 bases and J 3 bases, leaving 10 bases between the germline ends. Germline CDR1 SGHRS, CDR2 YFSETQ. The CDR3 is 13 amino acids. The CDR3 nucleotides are TGCGCCAGCAGCTCAGGGGATAGCTACGAGCAGTACTTC. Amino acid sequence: CASSSGDSYEQYF.

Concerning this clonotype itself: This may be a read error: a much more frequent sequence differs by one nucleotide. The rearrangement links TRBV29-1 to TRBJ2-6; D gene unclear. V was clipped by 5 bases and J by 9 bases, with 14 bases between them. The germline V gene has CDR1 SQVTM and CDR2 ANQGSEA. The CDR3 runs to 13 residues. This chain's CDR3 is CSVSETGYNVLTF. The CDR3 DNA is TGCAGCGTTTCGGAAACGGGTTACAACGTCCTGACTTTC. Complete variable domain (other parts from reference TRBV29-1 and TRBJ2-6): SAVISQKPSRDICQRGTSLTIQCQVDSQVTMMFWYRQQPGQSLTLIATANQGSEATYESGFVIDKFPISRPNLTFSTLTVSNMSPEDSSIYLCSVSETGYNVLTFGAGSRLTVL.

In nucleotides, the CDR3 is TGCAGTGCTGAGAAAGACTGGGAGAGGACTGAAGCTTTCTTT. As protein: CSAEKDWERTEAFF. The rearrangement links TRBV20-1 to TRBJ1-1; D uncertain. Trimming pared 5 bases from V and 5 bases from J, leaving 18 bases between. Germline assignment: CDR1 DFQATT and CDR2 SNEGSKA (reference sequence). The CDR3 sequence is 14 residues long.

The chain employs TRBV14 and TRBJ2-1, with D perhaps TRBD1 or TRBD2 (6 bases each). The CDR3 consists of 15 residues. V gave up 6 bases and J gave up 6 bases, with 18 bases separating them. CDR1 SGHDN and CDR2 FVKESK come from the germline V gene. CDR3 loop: CASRRREQGVNEQFF. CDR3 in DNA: TGTGCCAGCAGGCGGCGGGAACAGGGTGTCAATGAGCAGTTCTTC.

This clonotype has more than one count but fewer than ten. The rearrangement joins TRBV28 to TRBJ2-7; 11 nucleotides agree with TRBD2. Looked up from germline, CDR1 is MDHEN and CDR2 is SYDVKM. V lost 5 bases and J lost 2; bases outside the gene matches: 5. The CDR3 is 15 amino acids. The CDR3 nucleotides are TGTGCCAGCAGTGGCGTAGCGGGAGGGACCTACGAGCAGTACTTC. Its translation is CASSGVAGGTYEQYF.